This T cell receptor (beta chain) was sequenced for a study of blood T cells in healthy people across ages. Study-level findings and limits: Naive T cell percentage showed a strong correlation with the diversity of TCR beta.

This clonotype was seen a handful of times. What it binds is unknown. A J-beta primer mix and a sample-barcoded 5' primer were used in a second PCR of roughly 6 to 11 cycles. TCRdb re-called the 5' RACE reads through MiXCR, storing one row per CDR3 protein. The data hold approximately 760,000 distinct CDR3 sequences, with 20% to 30% observed a single time. This same sample was also taken into another study, of T cells of mothers and their children. That report notes: Second-round PCR products received sample barcodes and 2-4 random nucleotides from the M1S primer. Sequencing got over 10 million TCR beta CDR3 reads from each mother and several million from each child. Slightly higher but non-significant overlap marked related mother-child pairs versus unrelated pairs.

The source of this sequence is a boy younger than 18 in good health. The sample consisted of blood.

CDR3 residues: CASSLMGTEQFF. CDR3 nucleotide sequence: TGTGCCAGCAGTTTAATGGGTACTGAGCAGTTCTTC. The gene calls are TRBV12-3 or TRBV12-4 and TRBJ2-1, with D hard to call. This CDR3 region has 12 residues. Deletions cut 2 bases from V and 9 bases from J, with 8 bases between.